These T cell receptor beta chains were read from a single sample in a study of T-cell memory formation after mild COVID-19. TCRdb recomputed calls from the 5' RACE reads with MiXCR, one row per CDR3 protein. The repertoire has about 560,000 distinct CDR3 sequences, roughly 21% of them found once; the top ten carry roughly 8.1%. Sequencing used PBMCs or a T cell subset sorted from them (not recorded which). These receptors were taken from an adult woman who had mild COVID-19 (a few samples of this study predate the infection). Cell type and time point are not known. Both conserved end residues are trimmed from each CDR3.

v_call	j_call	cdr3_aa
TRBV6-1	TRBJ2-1	ASSDPGSGGRGNEQF
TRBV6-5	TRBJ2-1	ASSPGVVQWVGYNEQF
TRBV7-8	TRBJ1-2	ASSLGGQGYGYT
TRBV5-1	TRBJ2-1	ASSLAGFSGTGLTSSYNEQF
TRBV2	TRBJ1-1	ASRLIGGGEAF
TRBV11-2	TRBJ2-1	ASSSRGLAGVFSYNEQF
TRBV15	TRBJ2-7	ATSRDSTSGTYEQY
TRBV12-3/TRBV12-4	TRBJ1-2	ASGGPTSNGYT
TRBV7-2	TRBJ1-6	ASSLQGAAGTPLH
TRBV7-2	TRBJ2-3	ASSLEGPTSGYTDTQY
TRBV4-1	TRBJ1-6	ASSQDGRLNSPLH
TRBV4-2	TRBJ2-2	ASSQAALAGGGTGELF
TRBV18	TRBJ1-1	ASSPSTGAGVNTEAF
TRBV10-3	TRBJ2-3	AIAHYSQRGPDTQY
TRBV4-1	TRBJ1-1	ASSQDSTLGTEAF
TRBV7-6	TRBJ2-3	ASSLAEDTQY
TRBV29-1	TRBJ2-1	SVRGPGLGNSYNEQF
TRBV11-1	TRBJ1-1	ASSFSEAAF
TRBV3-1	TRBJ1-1	ASSLRQGLGAEAF
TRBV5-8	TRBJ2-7	ASSPDRLSYEQY
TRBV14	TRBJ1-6	ASSQRLGTTGSPLH
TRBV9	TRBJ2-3	ASSVAGTQY
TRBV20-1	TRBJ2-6	SAPPGGSSGANVLT
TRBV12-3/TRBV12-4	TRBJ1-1	ASSDGARGAEAF
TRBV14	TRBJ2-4	ASSQTQGKKNIQY
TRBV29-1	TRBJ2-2	SVAGSTGELF
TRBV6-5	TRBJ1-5	ASRTEGQPQH
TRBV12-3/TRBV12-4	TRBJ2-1	ASSQGQGSSSEQF
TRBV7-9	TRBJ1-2	ASSPQGAYGYT
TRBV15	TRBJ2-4	ATSRERTSGSWNIQY
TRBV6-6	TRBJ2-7	ASRPGPTYEEQY
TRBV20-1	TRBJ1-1	SAIYLGWDRENTEAF
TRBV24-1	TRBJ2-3	ATSDFGGGDTQY
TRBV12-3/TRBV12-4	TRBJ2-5	ATQDENQETQY
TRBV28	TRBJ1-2	ASSLPGTGNGYT
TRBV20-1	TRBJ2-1	SARDQLAEIPNEQF
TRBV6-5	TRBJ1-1	ASSRTGLNEAF
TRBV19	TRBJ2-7	ASSREGQVYEQY
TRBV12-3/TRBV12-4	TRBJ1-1	ASSLRGVGTEAF
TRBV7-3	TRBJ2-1	ASSFNRGNEQF
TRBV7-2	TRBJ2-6	ASSPITIAGGVTWANVLT
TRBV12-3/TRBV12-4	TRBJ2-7	ASSLGPVAREQY
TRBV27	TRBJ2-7	ASSPNRDRFEGFYEQY
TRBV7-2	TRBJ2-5	ASSLRVRVRSEETQY
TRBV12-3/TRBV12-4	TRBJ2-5	ASTIRGIETQY
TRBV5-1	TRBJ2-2	ASSLVGRVSAGELF
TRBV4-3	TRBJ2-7	ASSQGTSGWSAYEQY
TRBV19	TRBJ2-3	ASSIIRSTDTQY